These 10 T cell receptor beta chains were all obtained from the same sample, sequenced in a study of T cell responses to AZD1222 COVID-19 vaccine. Method: immunoSEQ multiplex PCR; TCRdb's copy keeps in-frame clones and lacks some. The sample consists of fewer than 150,000 clones, approximately 86% of them appearing once. Source: peripheral blood, taken 28 days after the second AZD1222 dose. The receptors shown here come from an adult who received the AZD1222 COVID-19 vaccine.

The rearrangement joins TRBV15 to TRBJ1-2; no clear D gene. Trimming left V 6 bases short and J 0 bases short, with 8 bases between. The CDR3 runs 13 residues. Per the germline V gene, CDR1 is LNHNV and CDR2 is YYDKDF (reference sequence). The CDR3 loop is CATRKDPNYGYTF. CDR3 nucleotides: TGTGCCACCAGAAAGGACCCTAACTATGGCTACACCTTC.

The CDR3 is CASSYARRADTQYF. The CDR3 bases are TGTGCCAGCAGTTACGCCAGGAGGGCAGATACGCAGTATTTT. The chain uses TRBV6-5 and TRBJ2-3, with D possibly matching TRBD2 (6 bases). V gave up 2 bases and J gave up 4 bases, with 10 bases separating them. The CDR3 sequence is 14 residues long. Germline CDR1 MNHEY, CDR2 SVGAGI.

CDR3 in DNA: TGTGCCAGCAGCTTAGAATTGGCGGACACCGGGGAGCTGTTTTTT. It encodes CASSLELADTGELFF. The V and J genes are TRBV11-1 and TRBJ2-2; D uncertain. The V gene's germline CDR1 is SGHAT and CDR2 FQDESV (reference sequence). CDR3 length equals 15 residues. Trimming shortened V by 1 base and J by 3 bases, and 9 bases separated the two germline ends. The full variable domain, in which reference TRBV11-1 and TRBJ2-2 provide the parts outside the CDR3, is EAEVAQSPRYKITEKSQAVAFWCDPISGHATLYWYRQILGQGPELLVQFQDESVVDDSQLPKDRFSAERLKGVDSTLKIQPAELGDSAMYLCASSLELADTGELFFGEGSRLTVL.

The CDR3: CASSLAGSGSYEQYF. CDR3 nucleotide sequence: TGTGCCAGCAGCTTAGCCGGTTCTGGGAGCTACGAGCAGTACTTC. The chain links TRBV7-9 to TRBJ2-7; weak D call: TRBD2 (5 bases). Germline lookup yields CDR1 SEHNR and CDR2 FQNEAQ (reference sequence). The CDR3 consists of 15 residues. V was clipped by 0 bases and J by 3 bases, with 12 bases between them.

This clone has just one count. At the DNA level, this CDR3 is encoded by other sequences in the same sample as well. V and J are TRBV10-3 and TRBJ1-1; D is perhaps TRBD1 (5 bases). Germline V gene data show CDR1 as ENHRY and CDR2 as SYGVKD. Trimming removed 0 bases at V and 4 bases at J, with 6 bases between. This CDR3 contains 13 residues. The CDR3 spells CAISESGGTEAFF. The CDR3 DNA reads as TGTGCCATCAGTGAGTCCGGGGGCACTGAAGCTTTCTTT.

This chain links TRBV10-3 with TRBJ1-2; no firm D call. This CDR3 is built from 14 residues. Germline lookup yields CDR1 ENHRY and CDR2 SYGVKD. The V gene lost 4 bases and the J gene lost 1 base, with 10 bases spanning the gap. The CDR3 region is CAISAVGINYGYTF. DNA of the CDR3: TGTGCCATCAGTGCGGTGGGTATTAACTATGGCTACACCTTC.

The chain recombines TRBV4-2 with TRBJ1-4; no reliable D call. Germline V gene data show CDR1 as LGHNA and CDR2 as YNFKEQ. V was cut by 1 base and J by 7 bases, with 7 bases left in between. CDR3 size: 13 residues. CDR3 coding DNA: TGTGCCAGCAGCCAAGTTTTGGCTGAAAAACTGTTTTTT. Amino acid sequence: CASSQVLAEKLFF.

This clone has a single count. The V gene is TRBV5-1, the J gene TRBJ1-2; maybe TRBD1 (6 bases). Germline values: CDR1 SGHRS, CDR2 YFSETQ. The CDR3 loop spans 16 amino acids. V lost 0 bases and J 3 bases, leaving 15 bases between the germline ends. The DNA of the CDR3 is TGCGCCAGCAGCTTGGTATTTCCAGGGGTGGACTATGGCTACACCTTC. Translated: CASSLVFPGVDYGYTF.

This CDR3 is CASSLISGYGYTF. The CDR3 DNA reads TGTGCCAGCAGCTTAATTTCCGGGTATGGCTACACCTTC. This sequence joins TRBV7-9 and TRBJ1-2; D is ambiguous. Germline assignment: CDR1 SEHNR and CDR2 FQNEAQ (reference sequence). CDR3 length equals 13 residues. The ends were cut back, 2 bases at V and 5 bases at J, with 9 bases in the middle. Supplemented by reference TRBV7-9 and TRBJ1-2, the full variable domain reads DTGVSQNPRHKITKRGQNVTFRCDPISEHNRLYWYRQTLGQGPEFLTYFQNEAQLEKSRLLSDRFSAERPKGSFSTLEIQRTEQGDSAMYLCASSLISGYGYTFGSGTRLTVV.

This chain connects TRBV7-3 to TRBJ2-3, with 8 bases that match TRBD2. V was pared by 5 bases and J by 7 bases, with 5 bases of the junction left unmatched. Germline values: CDR1 SGHTA, CDR2 FQGTGA. This CDR3 is built from 13 residues. This CDR3 is CASSPGTSNTQYF. CDR3 coding DNA: TGTGCCAGCAGCCCCGGGACTAGTAATACGCAGTATTTT.